This T cell receptor (beta chain) was identified in a study of blood T cell repertoires in COVID-19. Study information: The United States, Italy and Spain provided the acute and convalescent COVID-19 samples.

Per germline, CDR1 SGHTA and CDR2 FQGNSA. With 1 base removed from V and 4 bases from J, the gap between germline ends came to 6 bases. There are 13 residues in the CDR3. This clone was detected once. The assay was immunoSEQ multiplex PCR, and TCRdb's table has in-frame clones only and misses some. The sample lists around 240,000 clones, 65% to 90% seen once, with 1.4% in the top ten. Sequencing input: peripheral blood. This TCR was sampled from a woman in her 40s who had recovered from COVID-19. The V gene is TRBV7-2, the J gene TRBJ2-3; D is unresolved. This CDR3 reads CASSLDVSDTQYF. CDR3 DNA sequence: TGTGCCAGCAGCTTAGATGTCTCAGATACGCAGTATTTT.